This T cell receptor (beta chain) was documented in a study of identical twins. General study points: Carriage of fewer insertions was seen in abundant cord blood beta clonotypes, whereas memory repertoires showed none. Invariant cells of the MAIT and iNKT types might have partly distorted the zero-insertion analyses. In beta out-of-frame sequences, the excess sharing between twins was weaker.

Germline assignment: CDR1 DFQATT and CDR2 SNEGSKA (reference sequence). Trimming shortened V by 4 bases and J by 6 bases, and 16 bases separated the two germline ends. CDR3 length equals 14 residues. Worth noting for this clonotype: As yet, its antigen is unknown.

TCRdb processed the 5' RACE reads anew with MiXCR; each CDR3 protein has one entry. The table records more than 200,000 distinct CDR3 sequences, more than 13% of them present only once. The chain links TRBV20-1 to TRBJ2-1; D is perhaps TRBD2 (5 bases). This receptor was obtained from a woman between 18 and 29 years old in good health. What was sequenced was memory (CD45RO+) T cells sorted from blood. CDR3 nucleotides: TGCAGTGCTACCCCCACTAGGTACTCCAATGAGCAGTTCTTC. Residues: CSATPTRYSNEQFF.